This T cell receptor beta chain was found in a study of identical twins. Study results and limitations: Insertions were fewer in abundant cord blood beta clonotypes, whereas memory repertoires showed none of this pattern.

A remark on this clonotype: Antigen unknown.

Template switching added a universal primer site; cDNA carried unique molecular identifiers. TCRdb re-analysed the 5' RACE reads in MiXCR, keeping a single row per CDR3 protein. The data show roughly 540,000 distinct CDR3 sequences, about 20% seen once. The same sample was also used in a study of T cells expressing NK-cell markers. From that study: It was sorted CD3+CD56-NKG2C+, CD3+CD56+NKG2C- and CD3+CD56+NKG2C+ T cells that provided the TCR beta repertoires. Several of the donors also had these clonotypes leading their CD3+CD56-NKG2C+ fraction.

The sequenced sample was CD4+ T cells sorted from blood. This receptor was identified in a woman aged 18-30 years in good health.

The CDR3 is CATGIIGANVLTF. CDR3 nucleotides: TGTGCCACCGGGATCATCGGGGCCAACGTCCTGACTTTC. The chain carries TRBV14 and TRBJ2-6, with D possibly being TRBD2 (5 bases). Trimming took off 10 bases at V and 4 bases at J, with 11 bases between the two ends. CDR3 length equals 13 residues. Germline values: CDR1 SGHDN, CDR2 FVKESK.